This is a list of T cell receptor beta chains from one sample in a study of blood T cell repertoires in COVID-19. TCRdb's copy holds only in-frame clones and misses some; the assay was immunoSEQ multiplex PCR. The sample records about 140,000 clones, 85% to 90% being singletons. Material for sequencing was peripheral blood. The receptor set was obtained from a woman between 40 and 50 years old with acute or convalescent COVID-19. Each CDR3 is given with its conserved first and last residue. A D gene is named only where the DNA matches it firmly. Size tells how often a clone was seen (once, few, many) or the class of an expanded clone, and some rows leave it out.

TRBV19	.	.	TRBJ2-2	TGTGCCAGTAGTATAGCGGGACTTGCAAACACCGGGGAGCTGTTTTTT	CASSIAGLANTGELFF
TRBV5-5	.	.	TRBJ2-7	TGTGCCAGCAGCTTGGGTCCCACGAGCTCCTACGAGCAGTACTTC	CASSLGPTSSYEQYF
TRBV27	few	TRBD1	TRBJ2-2	TGTGCCAGCAGTTTATCGATTACAGGGGTCACCGGGGAGCTGTTTTTT	CASSLSITGVTGELFF
TRBV7-2	.	.	TRBJ2-3	TGTGCCAGCAGCCTTCCAGATACGCAGTATTTT	CASSLPDTQYF
TRBV4-3	once	TRBD2	TRBJ2-2	TGCGCCAGCAGCCAAGAATTGGGACTAGCGCGGCCGCCGGCGAACACCGGGGAGCTGTTTTTT	CASSQELGLARPPANTGELFF
TRBV10-2	.	TRBD2	TRBJ2-3	TGCGCCAGCAGTGACCTGGGACTAGCAGCAGATACGCAGTATTTT	CASSDLGLAADTQYF
TRBV18	.	.	TRBJ2-4	TGTGCCAGCTCACCAGAGGGACTGGGATACATTCAGTACTTC	CASSPEGLGYIQYF
TRBV6-5	.	.	TRBJ1-2	TGTGCCAGCAGTTACGGGGGGAAAGGTTATGGCTACACCTTC	CASSYGGKGYGYTF
TRBV7-2	.	.	TRBJ2-2	TGTGCCAGCAGCCTCCGACTAGGACACACCGGGGAGCTGTTTTTT	CASSLRLGHTGELFF
TRBV24-1	.	.	TRBJ1-1	TGTGCCACCAGTGATCGCAGGGGCACTGAAGCTTTCTTT	CATSDRRGTEAFF
TRBV7-3	.	.	TRBJ1-6	TGTGCCAGCAGCTTAGCGCCCAATTCACCCCTCCACTTT	CASSLAPNSPLHF
TRBV5-1	.	.	TRBJ2-6	TGCGCCAGCAGCTTTGGCGGATCTGGGGCCAACGTCCTGACTTTC	CASSFGGSGANVLTF
TRBV4-1	once	TRBD1	TRBJ2-1	TGCGCCAGCAGCCAAGAGTCTGGGGGACAGGGCGCCTACAATGAGCAGTTCTTC	CASSQESGGQGAYNEQFF
TRBV11-2	.	TRBD1	TRBJ1-1	TGTGCCAGCAGCCTTGGGACAGGGGACACTGAAGCTTTCTTT	CASSLGTGDTEAFF
TRBV4-3	.	.	TRBJ1-1	TGCGCCAGCAGCCAAGGTACAACTGAAGCTTTCTTT	CASSQGTTEAFF
TRBV5-1	.	.	TRBJ2-1	TGCGCCAGCAGCTCTGCCCTAGCTGCTGAGCAGTTCTTC	CASSSALAAEQFF
TRBV28	.	.	TRBJ2-3	TGTGCCAGCAGCTACAGGGATAGCACACCAGATACGCAGTATTTT	CASSYRDSTPDTQYF
TRBV29-1	once	.	TRBJ1-1	TGCAGCGTTGGGCAGACTAACACTGAAGCTTTCTTT	CSVGQTNTEAFF
TRBV4-1	few	TRBD1	TRBJ1-5	TGCGCCAGCAGCCAAGAGCTGACAGGGTACAATCAGCCCCAGCATTTT	CASSQELTGYNQPQHF
TRBV7-3	once	TRBD1	TRBJ2-7	TGTGCCAGCAGCTTGGGACAGGGGTGGACCTACGAGCAGTACTTC	CASSLGQGWTYEQYF
TRBV2	.	.	TRBJ1-2	TGTGCCAGCAGTGAAATGGGGGGTGGCTACACCTTC	CASSEMGGGYTF
TRBV5-6	.	.	TRBJ1-2	TGTGCCAGCAGCTTGGCCGGGGGGCGCCCCTATGGCTACACCTTC	CASSLAGGRPYGYTF
TRBV6-5	.	.	TRBJ1-5	TGTGCCAGCAGACGACAAGGTTTCAATCAGCCCCAGCATTTT	CASRRQGFNQPQHF
TRBV5-4	.	TRBD1	TRBJ1-4	TGTGCCGGCAGCTTGGCAGGGGGCAATAATGAAAAACTGTTTTTT	CAGSLAGGNNEKLFF
TRBV7-6	.	.	TRBJ1-6	TGTGCCAGCAGCTTAGATAGGGGAAATTCACCCCTCCACTTT	CASSLDRGNSPLHF
TRBV23-1	.	.	TRBJ1-5	TGCGCCAGCAGTCAGACTCGGGAGCGGCAGCCCCAGCATTTT	CASSQTRERQPQHF
TRBV18	.	.	TRBJ1-1	TGTGCCAGCTCACCACAATCCTCGGGGAACACTGAAGCTTTCTTT	CASSPQSSGNTEAFF
TRBV7-2	.	.	TRBJ1-5	TGTGCCAGCAGCTTACTGACGGGAAATCAGCCCCAGCATTTT	CASSLLTGNQPQHF
TRBV10-3	.	TRBD1	TRBJ1-2	TGTGCCACCCTGCCGAGGACAGGGGCAGAAAACTATGGCTACACCTTC	CATLPRTGAENYGYTF
TRBV7-2	.	.	TRBJ2-5	TGTGCCAGCGGAGTGGACATGGGCGGCGAAGAGACCCAGTACTTC	CASGVDMGGEETQYF
TRBV5-5	.	.	TRBJ2-1	TGTGCCAGCAGCTTGATGGGGGGGCGCGTGAATGAGCAGTTCTTC	CASSLMGGRVNEQFF
TRBV7-9	.	.	TRBJ1-2	TGTGCCAGCAGCTTAATAGGGGGATCCGCTTATGGCTACACCTTC	CASSLIGGSAYGYTF
TRBV7-9	.	.	TRBJ2-3	TGTGCCAGCAGCTTAGCCACTAGGGCAGATACGCAGTATTTT	CASSLATRADTQYF
TRBV5-1	.	.	TRBJ2-5	TGCGCCAGCAGCTTGAATGTGCGAGAGGTGGAGACCCAGTACTTC	CASSLNVREVETQYF
TRBV21-1	.	.	TRBJ2-1	TGTGCCAGCAGCCCTTGGGCAGGCAACAATGAGCAGTTCTTC	CASSPWAGNNEQFF
TRBV7-2	.	TRBD1	TRBJ1-2	TGTGCCAGCAGCTTGGACTTAGGACAGGGGAGGGGCTACACCTTC	CASSLDLGQGRGYTF
TRBV12-3/TRBV12-4	.	.	TRBJ1-2	TGTGCCAGCAGTTTAGGGCCCTACTATGGCTACACCTTC	CASSLGPYYGYTF
TRBV4-2	.	TRBD1	TRBJ2-3	TGTGCCAGCAGCCAAGATGGGACAGTCTCTAGCACAGATACGCAGTATTTT	CASSQDGTVSSTDTQYF
TRBV19	once	.	TRBJ1-6	TGTGCCAGTAGTATGCAGGCCTATAATTCACCCCTCCACTTT	CASSMQAYNSPLHF
TRBV7-9	.	.	TRBJ1-1	TGTGCCAGCCGACCAGGTCTCATGAACACTGAAGCTTTCTTT	CASRPGLMNTEAFF
TRBV18	.	.	TRBJ1-1	TGTGCCAGCTCTTTCAATCCCGGGAGAGGGGACTTGAACACTGAAGCTTTCTTT	CASSFNPGRGDLNTEAFF
TRBV5-5	once	.	TRBJ2-2	TGTGCCAGCAGCTTGGCGGCAGGGTACACCGGGGAGCTGTTTTTT	CASSLAAGYTGELFF
TRBV6-5	once	.	TRBJ2-4	TGTGCCAGCAGTCCATCTAGGGGGATCATTCAGTACTTC	CASSPSRGIIQYF
TRBV2	.	TRBD1	TRBJ1-1	TGTGCCAGCAGTGAAGTGACAGGGGGCCGAACGAACACTGAAGCTTTCTTT	CASSEVTGGRTNTEAFF
TRBV7-9	.	.	TRBJ1-4	TGTGCCAGCAGCTTAGAATTAGCAACTAATGAAAAACTGTTTTTT	CASSLELATNEKLFF
TRBV6-6	.	TRBD1	TRBJ1-2	TGTGCCAGCACTAGGGGACAGGGGGCCCATGGCTACACCTTC	CASTRGQGAHGYTF
TRBV18	.	.	TRBJ1-4	TGTGCCAGCTCACCCTTTGAGGGAAAACTGTTTTTT	CASSPFEGKLFF
TRBV24-1	.	.	TRBJ1-2	TGTGCCACCAGTGACGCGGATTCTAACTATGGCTACACCTTC	CATSDADSNYGYTF
TRBV30	.	.	TRBJ2-7	TGTGCCTGGGGTGAAACAGCATCCGAGCAGTACTTC	CAWGETASEQYF
TRBV6-5	.	.	TRBJ2-3	TGTGCCAGCAGCCCGAGGGGGGGCGTACCAGATACGCAGTATTTT	CASSPRGGVPDTQYF
TRBV5-1	.	TRBD2	TRBJ2-1	TGCGCCAGCAGCTTAACACTAGCGGTTACCTACAATGAGCAGTTCTTC	CASSLTLAVTYNEQFF
TRBV28	.	.	TRBJ1-5	TGTGCCAGCAGTGACAACCCAAGACAGCCCCAGCATTTT	CASSDNPRQPQHF
TRBV27	.	.	TRBJ2-3	TGTGCCAGCAGCCTTTACCGTCGGGATACGCAGTATTTT	CASSLYRRDTQYF
TRBV9	.	.	TRBJ1-6	TGTGCCAGCAGCCCCCTCACAGGGCGATCCTATAATTCACCCCTCCACTTT	CASSPLTGRSYNSPLHF
TRBV11-2	.	TRBD2	TRBJ2-2	TGTGCCAGCAGCTTAGGGCATAGGACTAGCGTCAAGGTGGTCGGGGAGCTGTTTTTT	CASSLGHRTSVKVVGELFF
TRBV27	.	TRBD2	TRBJ2-3	TGTGCCAGCAGAATAGCGGGGGGGCTCGCTACGCAGTATTTT	CASRIAGGLATQYF
TRBV28	.	TRBD2	TRBJ2-1	TGTGCCAGCAGTTCGGGGACTAGCGGGGGGTACAATGAGCAGTTCTTC	CASSSGTSGGYNEQFF
TRBV7-3	.	.	TRBJ1-1	TGTGCCAGCAGCCCAGTTTCGGGGGGCACTGAAGCTTTCTTT	CASSPVSGGTEAFF